These 2 T cell receptor beta chains originate from one sample sequenced in a study of post-analysis software for immune sequencing data. The study, taken as a whole, reports: The five TRBV segments detected at higher frequency in patients than in controls included TRBV5-6, TRBV5-1 and TRBV20-1.

The TCR beta cDNA libraries carried unique molecular identifiers. A single record per CDR3 protein comes from TCRdb applying MiXCR to the PCR reads. The sample shows about 430,000 distinct CDR3 sequences, 30% to 45% of them seen only once. For these receptors, no antigen is known. The sample was blood. These receptors all stem from a girl aged 2 to 9 with multiple sclerosis.

The rearrangement links TRBV6-1 to TRBJ2-1; D might be TRBD1 (5 bases). CDR1 and CDR2 from the germline V gene are MNHNS and SASEGT. The V and J ends lost 1 base and 13 bases respectively, with 26 bases between them. CDR3 length equals 17 residues. CDR3 loop: CASSEVGETARQEAQFF. Here the CDR3 DNA reads TGTGCCAGCAGTGAAGTAGGGGAAACCGCCCGGCAAGAGGCCCAGTTCTTC.

The genes are TRBV5-1 and TRBJ2-5; TRBD1 aligns across 9 bases. The germline CDR1 and CDR2 sequences are SGHRS and YFSETQ. V shed 4 bases and J 11 bases; nucleotides not matched to a gene: 15. This CDR3 contains 15 residues. CDR3 amino acids: CASSISGQGLNEQYF. The CDR3 nucleotides are TGCGCCAGCAGCATTTCGGGACAGGGACTTAATGAGCAGTACTTC.